This note documents a single TCR beta chain sequence. What it binds is unknown. The sample is drawn from a study of early T cells in non-severe SARS-CoV-2 infection. Study as a whole: Chains from this unsorted whole-blood bulk RNA could not be paired. Points from the study as a whole: Private and CD4 specificities were missed by VDJdb matching, skewed to anti-spike CD8.

Tagging with unique molecular identifiers was applied to individual cDNA molecules. TCRdb re-called the 5' RACE reads with MiXCR, one entry per CDR3 protein. Here the sample spans 80,000 to 100,000 distinct CDR3 sequences, roughly an eighth being singletons. V was trimmed by 6 bases and J by 8 bases, leaving 10 bases between them. The germline gives CDR1 LNHDA, CDR2 SQIVND (reference sequence). The CDR3 has 11 residues. This clonotype was sampled from an adult who was a healthcare worker with PCR-confirmed SARS-CoV-2 infection or an uninfected control (not recorded which). The V and J genes are TRBV19 and TRBJ1-2; D gene uncertain. What was sequenced was whole blood. CDR3 residues: CASRRDTGYTF. CDR3 DNA sequence: TGTGCCAGTAGAAGAGACACAGGCTACACCTTC.